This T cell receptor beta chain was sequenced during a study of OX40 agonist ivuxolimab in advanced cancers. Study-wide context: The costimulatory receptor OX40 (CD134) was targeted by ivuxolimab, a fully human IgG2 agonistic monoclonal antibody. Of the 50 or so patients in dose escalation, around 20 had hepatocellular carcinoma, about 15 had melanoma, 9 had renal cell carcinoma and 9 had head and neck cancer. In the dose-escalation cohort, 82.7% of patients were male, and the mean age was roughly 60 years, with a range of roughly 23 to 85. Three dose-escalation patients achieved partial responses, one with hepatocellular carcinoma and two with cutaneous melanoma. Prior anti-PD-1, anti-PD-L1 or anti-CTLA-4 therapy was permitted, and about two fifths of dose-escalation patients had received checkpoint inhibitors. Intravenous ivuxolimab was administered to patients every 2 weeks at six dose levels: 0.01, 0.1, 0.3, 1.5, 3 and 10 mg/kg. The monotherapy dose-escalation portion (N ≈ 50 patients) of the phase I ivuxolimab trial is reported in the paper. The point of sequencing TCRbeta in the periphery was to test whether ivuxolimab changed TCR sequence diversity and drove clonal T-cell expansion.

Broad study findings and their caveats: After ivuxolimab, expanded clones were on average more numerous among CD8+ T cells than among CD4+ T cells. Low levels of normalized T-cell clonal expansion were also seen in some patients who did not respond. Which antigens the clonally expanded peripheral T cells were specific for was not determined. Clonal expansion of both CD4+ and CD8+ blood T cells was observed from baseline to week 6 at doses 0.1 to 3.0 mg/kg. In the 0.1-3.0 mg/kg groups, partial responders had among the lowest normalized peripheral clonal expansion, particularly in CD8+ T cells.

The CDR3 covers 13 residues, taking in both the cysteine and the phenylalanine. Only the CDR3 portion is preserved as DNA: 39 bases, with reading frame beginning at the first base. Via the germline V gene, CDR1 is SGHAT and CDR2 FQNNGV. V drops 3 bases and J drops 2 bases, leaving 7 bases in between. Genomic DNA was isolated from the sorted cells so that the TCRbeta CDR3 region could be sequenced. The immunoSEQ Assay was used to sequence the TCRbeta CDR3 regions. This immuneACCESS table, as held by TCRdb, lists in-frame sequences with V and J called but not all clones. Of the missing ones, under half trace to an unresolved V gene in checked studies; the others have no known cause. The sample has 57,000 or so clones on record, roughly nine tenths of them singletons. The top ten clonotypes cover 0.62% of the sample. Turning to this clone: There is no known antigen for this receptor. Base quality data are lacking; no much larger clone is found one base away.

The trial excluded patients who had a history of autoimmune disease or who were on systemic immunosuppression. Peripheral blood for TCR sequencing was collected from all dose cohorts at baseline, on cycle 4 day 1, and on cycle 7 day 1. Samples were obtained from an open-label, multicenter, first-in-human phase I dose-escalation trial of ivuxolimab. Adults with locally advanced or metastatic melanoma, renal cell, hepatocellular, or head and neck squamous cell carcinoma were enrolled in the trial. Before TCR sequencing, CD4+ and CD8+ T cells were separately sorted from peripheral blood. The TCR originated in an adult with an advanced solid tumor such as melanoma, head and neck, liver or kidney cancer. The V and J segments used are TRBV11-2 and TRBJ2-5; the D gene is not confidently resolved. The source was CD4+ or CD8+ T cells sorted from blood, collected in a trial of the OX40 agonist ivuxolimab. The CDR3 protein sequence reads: CASSLSAQETQYF. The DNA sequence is TGTGCCAGCAGCTTGAGCGCTCAAGAGACCCAGTACTTC. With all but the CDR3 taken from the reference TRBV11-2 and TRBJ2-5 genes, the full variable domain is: EAGVAQSPRYKIIEKRQSVAFWCNPISGHATLYWYQQILGQGPKLLIQFQNNGVVDDSQLPKDRFSAERLKGVDSTLKIQPAKLEDSAVYLCASSLSAQETQYFGPGTRLLVL.